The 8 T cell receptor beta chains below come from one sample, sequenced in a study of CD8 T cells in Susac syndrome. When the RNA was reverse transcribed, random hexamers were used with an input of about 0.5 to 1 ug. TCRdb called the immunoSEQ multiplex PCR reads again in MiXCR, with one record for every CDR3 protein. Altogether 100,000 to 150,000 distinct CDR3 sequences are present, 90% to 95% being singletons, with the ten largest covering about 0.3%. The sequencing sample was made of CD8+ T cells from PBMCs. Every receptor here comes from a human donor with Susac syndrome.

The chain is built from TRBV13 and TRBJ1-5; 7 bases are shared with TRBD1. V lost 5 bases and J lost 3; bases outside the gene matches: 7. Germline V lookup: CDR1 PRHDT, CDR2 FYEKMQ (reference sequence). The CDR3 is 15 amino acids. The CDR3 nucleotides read TGTGCCAGCAGCGCCCGGGGACAGATCAATCAGCCCCAGCATTTT. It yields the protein CASSARGQINQPQHF.

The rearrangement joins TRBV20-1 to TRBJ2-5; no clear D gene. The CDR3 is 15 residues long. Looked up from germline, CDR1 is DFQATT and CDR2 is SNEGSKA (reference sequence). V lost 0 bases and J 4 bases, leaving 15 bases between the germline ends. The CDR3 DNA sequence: TGCAGTGCTAGAGACCCTCCGGGTAGCAGAGAGACCCAGTACTTC. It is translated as CSARDPPGSRETQYF.

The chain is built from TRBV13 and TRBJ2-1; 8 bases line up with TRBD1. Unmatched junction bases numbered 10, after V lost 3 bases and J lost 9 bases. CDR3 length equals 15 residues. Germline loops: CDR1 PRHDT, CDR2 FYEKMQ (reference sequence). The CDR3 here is CASSLIRQGLGEQFF. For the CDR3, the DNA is TGTGCCAGCAGCTTGATTCGACAGGGGCTAGGTGAGCAGTTCTTC. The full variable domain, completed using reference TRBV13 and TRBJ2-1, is AAGVIQSPRHLIKEKRETATLKCYPIPRHDTVYWYQQGPGQDPQFLISFYEKMQSDKGSIPDRFSAQQFSDYHSELNMSSLELGDSALYFCASSLIRQGLGEQFFGPGTRLTVL.

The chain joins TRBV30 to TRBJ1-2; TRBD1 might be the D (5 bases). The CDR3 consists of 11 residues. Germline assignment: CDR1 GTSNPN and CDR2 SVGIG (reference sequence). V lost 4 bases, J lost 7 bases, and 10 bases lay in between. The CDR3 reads CAWIGGGGYTF. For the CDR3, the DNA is TGTGCCTGGATCGGGGGGGGTGGCTACACCTTC.

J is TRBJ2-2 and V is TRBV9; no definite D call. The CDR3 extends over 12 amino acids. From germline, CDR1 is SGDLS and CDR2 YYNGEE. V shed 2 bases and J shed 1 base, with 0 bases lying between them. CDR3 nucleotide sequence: TGTGCCAGCAGCGTGAACACCGGGGAGCTGTTTTTT. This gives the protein CASSVNTGELFF.

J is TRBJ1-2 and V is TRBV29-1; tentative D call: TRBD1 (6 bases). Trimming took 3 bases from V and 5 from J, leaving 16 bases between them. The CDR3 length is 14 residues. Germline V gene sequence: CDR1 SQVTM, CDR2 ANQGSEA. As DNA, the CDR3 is TGCAGCGTTGATGGGGAGGATCAGGGGTATGGCTACACCTTC. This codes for CSVDGEDQGYGYTF.

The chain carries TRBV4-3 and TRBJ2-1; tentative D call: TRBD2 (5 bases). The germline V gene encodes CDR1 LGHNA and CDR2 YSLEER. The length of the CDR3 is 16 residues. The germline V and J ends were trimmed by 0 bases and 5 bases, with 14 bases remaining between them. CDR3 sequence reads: CASSQEPSGLDNEQFF. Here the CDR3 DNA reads TGCGCCAGCAGCCAAGAACCCAGCGGCCTCGACAATGAGCAGTTCTTC.

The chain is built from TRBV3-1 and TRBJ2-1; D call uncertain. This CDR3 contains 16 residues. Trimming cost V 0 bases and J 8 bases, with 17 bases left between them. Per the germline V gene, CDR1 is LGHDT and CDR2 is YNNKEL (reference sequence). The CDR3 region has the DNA TGTGCCAGCAGCCAAGACGGTCTTTTTTCTATCGATGAGCAGTTCTTC. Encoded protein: CASSQDGLFSIDEQFF.